This TCR beta chain was observed in a study of T cell responses to AZD1222 COVID-19 vaccine. The CDR3 length is 14 residues. Unmatched junction bases numbered 11, after V lost 8 bases and J lost 7 bases. Germline CDR1 and CDR2: MNHNY and SVGAGI (reference sequence). Sequenced by immunoSEQ multiplex PCR; TCRdb stores in-frame clones only, minus some. The sample consists of about 130,000 clones, approximately 92% of them appearing once. Sequences were derived from peripheral blood, sampled 28 days after the second AZD1222 dose. This sequence joins TRBV6-6 and TRBJ2-1, with TRBD1 identical over 7 bases. The sequence derives from an adult who received the AZD1222 COVID-19 vaccine. Here the CDR3 reads CASQRQGERNEQFF. DNA of the CDR3: TGTGCCAGCCAACGACAGGGAGAGAGGAATGAGCAGTTCTTC.